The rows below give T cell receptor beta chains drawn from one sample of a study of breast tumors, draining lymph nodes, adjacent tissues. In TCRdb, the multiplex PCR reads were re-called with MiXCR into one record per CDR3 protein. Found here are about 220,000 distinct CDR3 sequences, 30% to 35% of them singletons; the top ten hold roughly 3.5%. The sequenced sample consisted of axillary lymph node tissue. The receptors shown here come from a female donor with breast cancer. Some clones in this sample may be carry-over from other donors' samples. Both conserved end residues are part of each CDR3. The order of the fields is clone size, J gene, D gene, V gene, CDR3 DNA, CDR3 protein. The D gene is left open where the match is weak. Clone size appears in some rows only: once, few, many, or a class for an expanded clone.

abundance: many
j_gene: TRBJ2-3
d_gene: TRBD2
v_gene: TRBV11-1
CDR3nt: TGTGCCACCGCTAGCGGGGGTAGCACAGATACGCAGTATTTT
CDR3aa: CATASGGSTDTQYF

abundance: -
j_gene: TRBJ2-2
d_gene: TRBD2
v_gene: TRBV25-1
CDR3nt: TGTGCCAGCAGCACCCTCGGGGGGGCCACCGGGGAGCTGTTTTTT
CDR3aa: CASSTLGGATGELFF

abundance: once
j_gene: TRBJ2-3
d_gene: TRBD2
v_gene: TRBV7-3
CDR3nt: TGTGCCAGCAGTTCAAGTGGCCTAGCGGGAGGGAAAGATACGCAGTATTTT
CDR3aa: CASSSSGLAGGKDTQYF

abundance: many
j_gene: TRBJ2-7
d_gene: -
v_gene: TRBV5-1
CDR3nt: TGCGCCAGCAGCTTGGGCCTGGGGACCTCCTACGAGCAGTACTTC
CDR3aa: CASSLGLGTSYEQYF

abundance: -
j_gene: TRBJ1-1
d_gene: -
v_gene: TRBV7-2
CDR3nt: TGTGCCAGCAGCCCAGACAGGTCCACTGAAGCTTTCTTT
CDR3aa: CASSPDRSTEAFF

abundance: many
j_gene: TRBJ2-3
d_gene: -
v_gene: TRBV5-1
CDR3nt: TGCGCCAGCAGCTTGTCGGGGGAGAGCACAGATACGCAGTATTTT
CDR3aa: CASSLSGESTDTQYF

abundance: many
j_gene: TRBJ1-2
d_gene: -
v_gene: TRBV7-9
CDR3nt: TGTGCCAGCAGCTTACCAGCGGGCTACACCTTC
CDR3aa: CASSLPAGYTF

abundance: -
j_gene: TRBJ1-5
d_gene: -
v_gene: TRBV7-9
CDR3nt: TGTGCCAGCAGCTTAGTTCAGGGGAACACAGATACGCAGCATTTT
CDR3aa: CASSLVQGNTDTQHF

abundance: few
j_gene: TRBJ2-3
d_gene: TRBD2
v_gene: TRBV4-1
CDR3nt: TGCGCCAGCAGCCAAAATCGGGGGCGTAGCGGGGGGGCAGATACGCAGTATTTT
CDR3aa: CASSQNRGRSGGADTQYF

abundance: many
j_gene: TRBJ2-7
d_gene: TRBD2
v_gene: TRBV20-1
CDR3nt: TGCAGTGCCTCTTCACCGACTAGCGGGAGGGGTAACGAGCAGTACTTC
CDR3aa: CSASSPTSGRGNEQYF

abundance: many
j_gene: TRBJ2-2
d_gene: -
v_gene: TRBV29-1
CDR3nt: TGCAGCGTCGGGCAGGGTACTTACACCGGGGAGCTGTTTTTT
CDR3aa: CSVGQGTYTGELFF

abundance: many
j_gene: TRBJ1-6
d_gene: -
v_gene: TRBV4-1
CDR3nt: TGCGCCAGCAGCCAAGCCCTACGGGACATGGAGGATTCACCCCTCCACTTT
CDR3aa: CASSQALRDMEDSPLHF

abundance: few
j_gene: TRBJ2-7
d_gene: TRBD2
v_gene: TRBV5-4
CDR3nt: TGTGCCAGCAGTTGGGGTTCTAGCGGGGGCTACGAGCAGTACTTC
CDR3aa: CASSWGSSGGYEQYF

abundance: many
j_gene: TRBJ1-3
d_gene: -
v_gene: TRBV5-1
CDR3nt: TGCGCCAGCAGCGGAGAGGGGTCCTCTGGAAACACCATATATTTT
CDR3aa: CASSGEGSSGNTIYF

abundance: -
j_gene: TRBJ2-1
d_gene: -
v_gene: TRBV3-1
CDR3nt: TGTGCCAGCAGCCAAGATTTAGCGTACAATGAGCAGTTCTTC
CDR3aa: CASSQDLAYNEQFF

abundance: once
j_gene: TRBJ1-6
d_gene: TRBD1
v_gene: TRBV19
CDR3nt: TGTGCCACCGACAGGGGAAGGGATTCACCCCTCCACTTT
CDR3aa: CATDRGRDSPLHF

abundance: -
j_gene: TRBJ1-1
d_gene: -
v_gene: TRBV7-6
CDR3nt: TGTGCCAGCAGCTTAGTAGGGCAAGGAGGCACTGAAGCTTTCTTT
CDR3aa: CASSLVGQGGTEAFF

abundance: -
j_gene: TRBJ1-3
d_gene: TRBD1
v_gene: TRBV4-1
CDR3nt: TGCGCCAGCAGCCCCGGGACAGTCGCTGGAAACACCATATATTTT
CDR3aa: CASSPGTVAGNTIYF

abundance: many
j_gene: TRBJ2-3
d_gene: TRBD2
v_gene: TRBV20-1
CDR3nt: TGCAGTGCCCGACTAGCGGGGGGGCCCGATACGCAGTATTTT
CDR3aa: CSARLAGGPDTQYF

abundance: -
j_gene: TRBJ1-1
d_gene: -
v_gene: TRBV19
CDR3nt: TGTGCCAGTAGCGGGCGGACGGGGGTTGTATCTGAAGCTTTCTTT
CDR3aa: CASSGRTGVVSEAFF

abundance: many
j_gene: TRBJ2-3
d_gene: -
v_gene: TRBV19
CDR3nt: TGTGCCAGTAGTCGGAGCGCGGGAGATACGCAGTATTTT
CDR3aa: CASSRSAGDTQYF

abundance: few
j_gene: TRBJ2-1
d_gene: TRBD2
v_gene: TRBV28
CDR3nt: TGTGCCAGCAGTTTACTAGGACTAGCGGGGAATGAGCAGTTCTTC
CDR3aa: CASSLLGLAGNEQFF